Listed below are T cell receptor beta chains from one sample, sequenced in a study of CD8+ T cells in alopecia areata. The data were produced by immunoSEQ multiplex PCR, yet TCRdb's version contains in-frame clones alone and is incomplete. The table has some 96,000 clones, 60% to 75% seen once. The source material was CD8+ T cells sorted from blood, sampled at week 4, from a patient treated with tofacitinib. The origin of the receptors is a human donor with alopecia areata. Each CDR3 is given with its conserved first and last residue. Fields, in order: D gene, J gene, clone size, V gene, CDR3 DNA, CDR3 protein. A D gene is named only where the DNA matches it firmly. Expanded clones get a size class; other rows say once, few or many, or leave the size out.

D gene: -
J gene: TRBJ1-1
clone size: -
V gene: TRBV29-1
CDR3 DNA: TGCAGCGCCCTGGACGGCATGAACACTGAAGCTTTCTTT
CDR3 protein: CSALDGMNTEAFF

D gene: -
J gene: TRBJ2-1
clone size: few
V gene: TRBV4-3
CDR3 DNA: TGCGCCAGCAGCCAAGATCGGACAGCCAACAATGAGCAGTTCTTC
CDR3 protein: CASSQDRTANNEQFF

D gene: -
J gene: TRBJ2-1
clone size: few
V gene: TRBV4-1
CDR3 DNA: TGCGCCAGCAGCCAAGTACTAGAGCCTTACAATGAGCAGTTCTTC
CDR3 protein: CASSQVLEPYNEQFF

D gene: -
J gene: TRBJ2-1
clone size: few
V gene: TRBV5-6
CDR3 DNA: TGTGCCAGCAGCTTCCTATCCAGGGGCGGCAATGAGCAGTTCTTC
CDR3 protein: CASSFLSRGGNEQFF

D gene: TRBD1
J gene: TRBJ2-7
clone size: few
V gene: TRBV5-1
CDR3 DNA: TGCGCCAGCAGCGGGACAGGGGGCGCGCGGGCGACAGATTGGTACGAGCAGTACTTC
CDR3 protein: CASSGTGGARATDWYEQYF

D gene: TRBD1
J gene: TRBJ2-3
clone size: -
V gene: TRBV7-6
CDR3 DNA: TGTGCCAGCAGCCGACCGGGGACAGGTCGGTGGAGCACAGATACGCAGTATTTT
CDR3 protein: CASSRPGTGRWSTDTQYF

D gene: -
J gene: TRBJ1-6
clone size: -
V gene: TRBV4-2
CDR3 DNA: TGTGCCAGCAGCCAAGATGGCGGACCGACCCTTAGCTCCTATAATTCACCCCTCCACTTT
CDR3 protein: CASSQDGGPTLSSYNSPLHF

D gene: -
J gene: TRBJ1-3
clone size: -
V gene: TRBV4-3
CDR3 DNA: TGCGCCAGCAGCCAAGGAAGTGGTCAAGGAAACACCATATATTTT
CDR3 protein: CASSQGSGQGNTIYF

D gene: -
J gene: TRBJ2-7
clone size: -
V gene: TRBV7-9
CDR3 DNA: TGTGCCAGCAGCACCGGGCCCTACGAGCAGTACTTC
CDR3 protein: CASSTGPYEQYF

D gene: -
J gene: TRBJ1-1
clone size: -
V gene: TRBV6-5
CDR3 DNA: TGTGCCAGCAGTTACGGATCTGCGAACACTGAAGCTTTCTTT
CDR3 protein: CASSYGSANTEAFF

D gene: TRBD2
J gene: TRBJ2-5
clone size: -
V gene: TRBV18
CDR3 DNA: TGTGCCAGCAGCCAAGAGGGGACTAGGGGGGAGACCCAGTACTTC
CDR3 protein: CASSQEGTRGETQYF

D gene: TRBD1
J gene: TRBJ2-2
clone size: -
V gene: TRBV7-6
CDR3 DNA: TGTGCCAGCAGCCAATCCCGGGACAGAAACACCGGGGAGCTGTTTTTT
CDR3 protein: CASSQSRDRNTGELFF

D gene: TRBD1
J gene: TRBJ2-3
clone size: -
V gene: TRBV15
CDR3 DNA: TGTGCCACCAGCAGGGGGACAGGGGTGAATACGCAGTATTTT
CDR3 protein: CATSRGTGVNTQYF

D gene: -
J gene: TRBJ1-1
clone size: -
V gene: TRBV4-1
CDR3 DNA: TGCGCCAGCAGCCAGTCGAACACTGAAGCTTTCTTT
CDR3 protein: CASSQSNTEAFF

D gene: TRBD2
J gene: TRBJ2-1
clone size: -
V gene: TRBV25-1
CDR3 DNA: TGTGCCAGCAGTGATGGGACTAACTACAATGAGCAGTTCTTC
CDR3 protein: CASSDGTNYNEQFF

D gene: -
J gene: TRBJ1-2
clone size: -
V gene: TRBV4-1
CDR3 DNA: TGCGCCAGCAGCCAAGATACCGGTTCCTATGGCTACACCTTC
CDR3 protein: CASSQDTGSYGYTF

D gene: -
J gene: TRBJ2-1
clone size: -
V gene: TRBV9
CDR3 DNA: TGTGCCAGCAGCGATACTAACCAGAATGAGCAGTTCTTC
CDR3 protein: CASSDTNQNEQFF

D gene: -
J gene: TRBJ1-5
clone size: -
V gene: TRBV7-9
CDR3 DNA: TGTGCCAGCAGCTTAGAACACGAAATGGGACAGCCCCAGCATTTT
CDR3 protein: CASSLEHEMGQPQHF

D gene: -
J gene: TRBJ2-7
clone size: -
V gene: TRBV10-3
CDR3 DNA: TGTGCCATCAGTGAGTCTCGGAGCGGCGAATACGAGCAGTACTTC
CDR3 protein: CAISESRSGEYEQYF

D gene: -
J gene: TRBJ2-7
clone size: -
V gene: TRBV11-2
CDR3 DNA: TGTGCCAGCAGCTTGCAACAGCCAGAGCAGTACTTC
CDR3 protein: CASSLQQPEQYF

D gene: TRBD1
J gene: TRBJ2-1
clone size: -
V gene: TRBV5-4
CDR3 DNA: TGTGCCAGCAGCATGACAGGGGAGTCCTACAATGAGCAGTTCTTC
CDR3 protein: CASSMTGESYNEQFF

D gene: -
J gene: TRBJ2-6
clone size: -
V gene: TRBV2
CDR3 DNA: TGTGCCAGCAGTCAAACAAAGCCTGGGGCCAACGTCCTGACTTTC
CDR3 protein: CASSQTKPGANVLTF

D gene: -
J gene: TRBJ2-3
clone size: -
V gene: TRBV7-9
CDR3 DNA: TGTGCCAGCAGCTCCCCGACAGCCCGCGCAGATACGCAGTATTTT
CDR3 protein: CASSSPTARADTQYF

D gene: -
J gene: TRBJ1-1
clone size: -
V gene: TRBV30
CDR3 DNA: TGTGCCTGGAGTGGGGGGGCCGCCGAAGCTTTCTTT
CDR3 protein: CAWSGGAAEAFF

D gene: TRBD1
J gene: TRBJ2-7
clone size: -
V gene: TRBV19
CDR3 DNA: TGTGCCAGTAGTATCCTCCCGAGGGGGCCCTACGAGCAGTACTTC
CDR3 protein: CASSILPRGPYEQYF

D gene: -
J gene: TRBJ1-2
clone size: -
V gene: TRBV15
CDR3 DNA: TGTGCCACCAGCAGAGTGGGCAGTATTCATGGCTACACCTTC
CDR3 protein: CATSRVGSIHGYTF

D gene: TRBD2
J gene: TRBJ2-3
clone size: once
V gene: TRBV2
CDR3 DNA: TGTGCCAAACCTGGACTAGCGGGAGATTTGGATACGCAGTATTTT
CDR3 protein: CAKPGLAGDLDTQYF

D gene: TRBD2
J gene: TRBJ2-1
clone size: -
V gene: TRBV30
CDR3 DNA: TGTGCCTGGAGCGAGGGGACTAGCGGGTACAATGAGCAGTTCTTC
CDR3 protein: CAWSEGTSGYNEQFF

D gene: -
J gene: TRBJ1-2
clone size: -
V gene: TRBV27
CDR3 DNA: TGTGCCAGCAGTTTATCAGGTGGGGGCTACACCTTC
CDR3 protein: CASSLSGGGYTF

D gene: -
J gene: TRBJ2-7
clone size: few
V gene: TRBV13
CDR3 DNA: TGTGCCAGCAGCTTGGACAACCTCGCCGAGCAGTACTTC
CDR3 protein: CASSLDNLAEQYF

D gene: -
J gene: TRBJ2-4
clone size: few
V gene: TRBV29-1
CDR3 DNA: TGCAGCGTTGAAGAACAGGGAGGGGGAGGGAACATTCAGTACTTC
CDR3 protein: CSVEEQGGGGNIQYF

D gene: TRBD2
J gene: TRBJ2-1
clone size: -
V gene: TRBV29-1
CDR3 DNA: TGCAGCGTTGAAAGACTAGCGAGCTCCTACAATGAGCAGTTCTTC
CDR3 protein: CSVERLASSYNEQFF

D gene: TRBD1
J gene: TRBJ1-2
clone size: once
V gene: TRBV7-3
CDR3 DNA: TGTGCCAGCAGCCAGACGGGACAGGGGAACTATGGCTACACCTTC
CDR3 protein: CASSQTGQGNYGYTF